These 10 T cell receptor beta chains came from one sample sequenced in a study of T cells after yellow fever vaccination. TCRdb re-called the 5' RACE reads through MiXCR, storing one row per CDR3 protein. The sample yields 400,000 or so distinct CDR3 sequences, roughly a sixth seen once. The source was PBMCs, collected before the yellow fever booster vaccination. The origin of the receptors is a man younger than 35 who received the YFV17D yellow fever vaccine.

This clonotype was seen a handful of times. V and J are TRBV30 and TRBJ2-5; TRBD2 agrees at 7 bases. CDR3 length: 13 residues. Germline-derived CDR1 and CDR2 are GTSNPN and SVGIG (reference sequence). V shed 5 bases, J shed 5 bases, and the junction held 8 bases outside the gene matches. The CDR3 DNA reads as TGTGCCTGGGCGGGGGACCGCCGGGAGACCCAGTACTTC. This gives the protein CAWAGDRRETQYF.

The chain recombines TRBV7-9 with TRBJ1-4, with TRBD1 identical over 8 bases. This CDR3 has 14 amino acids. J lost 8 bases, V lost 8 bases, and 10 bases had no gene match. Per germline, CDR1 SEHNR and CDR2 FQNEAQ (reference sequence). DNA for the CDR3: TGTGCCAGCGCCTATTCAGGGGGCGGGGAAAAACTGTTTTTT. Residues: CASAYSGGGEKLFF.

The chain links TRBV9 to TRBJ2-7; D may be TRBD1 or TRBD2 (5 bases each). V was clipped by 0 bases and J by 3 bases, with 10 bases between them. The germline V gene has CDR1 SGDLS and CDR2 YYNGEE. The CDR3 is 14 residues long. CDR3 DNA sequence: TGTGCCAGCAGCGTAGAGCGTGGGGGCTACGAGCAGTACTTC. It translates to CASSVERGGYEQYF.

This clonotype was found a few times. The J gene is TRBJ2-2, the V gene TRBV10-1; 10 bases are shared with TRBD2. From germline, CDR1 is WNHNN and CDR2 SYGVQD (reference sequence). The CDR3 is made up of 14 amino acids. Trimming took 10 bases from V and 1 from J; bases not matched to a gene: 3. CDR3 protein: CATSSGGNTGELFF. CDR3 bases: TGCGCCACCTCTAGCGGGGGGAACACCGGGGAGCTGTTTTTT.

This clonotype was picked up a small number of times. This CDR3 is CATSERQGEAFF. Written as DNA, the CDR3 is TGTGCCACCAGTGAGCGACAGGGCGAAGCTTTCTTT. The J gene is TRBJ1-1, the V gene TRBV24-1; TRBD1 matches at 7 bases. The CDR3 length is 12 residues. Germline V gives CDR1 KGHDR, CDR2 SFDVKD. V lost 4 bases and J lost 8; bases outside the gene matches: 3.

This clonotype was counted a few times. The chain joins TRBV7-2 to TRBJ2-7, with a possible D match to TRBD2 (6 bases). Germline assignment: CDR1 SGHTA and CDR2 FQGNSA. Trimming took off 6 bases at V and 0 bases at J, with 15 bases between the two ends. The CDR3 runs 15 residues. CDR3 residues: CASRSGLSSSYEQYF. The CDR3 nucleotides read TGTGCCAGCAGGTCGGGACTCTCGAGCTCCTACGAGCAGTACTTC.

This chain uses TRBV5-1 with TRBJ1-4; D call uncertain. CDR1 and CDR2 from the germline V gene are SGHRS and YFSETQ. V shed 3 bases and J shed 8 bases, with 11 bases lying between them. CDR3 length equals 13 residues. The DNA for the CDR3 is TGCGCCAGCAGCTACCCGGACGGGGAAAAACTGTTTTTT. Its translation is CASSYPDGEKLFF.

The rearrangement links TRBV12-3 or TRBV12-4 to TRBJ1-3; 8 bases match TRBD1. J was trimmed by 2 bases and V by 7 bases; bases with no gene match: 7. This CDR3 contains 15 residues. This chain's CDR3 is CASILSGGTGNTIYF. In DNA, the CDR3 is TGTGCCAGCATTCTGTCAGGGGGCACTGGAAACACCATATATTTT.

This clonotype was seen more than once but under ten times. The chain employs TRBV5-1 and TRBJ2-3; 10 positions agree with TRBD1. Trimming removed 5 bases from V and 1 base from J; junction bases left unmatched: 4. Germline V gene data show CDR1 as SGHRS and CDR2 as YFSETQ. This CDR3 is built from 15 residues. The CDR3 spells CASRAGTGGTDTQYF. CDR3 DNA sequence: TGCGCCAGCAGGGCCGGGACAGGGGGCACAGATACGCAGTATTTT.

This clonotype appeared many times. The chain joins TRBV4-3 to TRBJ2-5; D ambiguous. The CDR3 totals 15 residues. V was clipped by 0 bases and J by 0 bases, with 8 bases between them. Germline CDR1 reads LGHNA; CDR2 reads YSLEER. CDR3 amino acids: CASSQESAYQETQYF. The CDR3 DNA reads TGCGCCAGCAGCCAAGAGTCAGCTTACCAAGAGACCCAGTACTTC.